Only a few counts were recorded for the clone carrying this T cell receptor beta chain. Its specificity is not known. This entry belongs to a study of T-cell memory formation after mild COVID-19. General study results and limits: What remained unconfirmed was the SARS-CoV-2 specificity of second-wave clones peaking on day 37. Memory from before infection featured some responding clones, which suggests cross-reactive memory joined. Clones that contracted from day 15 to 85 had balanced CD4/CD8; later expanders were CD4+ biased.

TCRdb ran MiXCR on the 5' RACE reads and lists one entry per CDR3 protein. The table shows roughly 180,000 distinct CDR3 sequences, with under 20% occurring only once. This CDR3 has 15 residues. V was cut by 4 bases and J by 0 bases, with 8 bases left in between. The germline V gene encodes CDR1 SGHRS and CDR2 YFSETQ. This TCR was sampled from a man aged 18 to 30 who had mild COVID-19 (a few samples of this study predate the infection). Cell type and time point are not known. The genes are TRBV5-1 and TRBJ2-6; D remains unclear. Sequencing used PBMCs or a T cell subset sorted from them (not recorded which). For the CDR3, the DNA is TGCGCCAGCAGCCTCCAGTCCTCTGGGGCCAACGTCCTGACTTTC. Protein sequence: CASSLQSSGANVLTF.